This entry concerns a single TCR beta chain. What it binds is not known. The CDR3 is made up of 15 amino acids. The junction had 2 bases not matched to a gene; V was cut back by 1 base and J by 2 bases. Germline CDR1 reads MGHRA; CDR2 reads YSYEKL. A multiplex PCR was run with 60 Vbeta primers and 13 Jbeta primers. Data came from immunoSEQ multiplex PCR; TCRdb stores just in-frame clones and leaves some out. The sample has 40,000 to 45,000 clones; the top ten hold about 1.7%. This specimen comes from a study of cytomegalovirus exposure and HLA in healthy donors. About the study: Approximately 80 million unique TCRs from HLA-typed donors were held in an early data release.

Study conclusions and caveats: There were several of the most significant clusters that appeared linked to common viral pathogens in a later analysis. TCR beta chains numbering approximately 150 were designated cytomegalovirus-associated.

The sequence came from a woman aged 30 to 39 in good health and CMV-seronegative. The J gene is TRBJ1-2, the V gene TRBV4-1; the match to TRBD1 covers 9 bases. Source material: PBMCs. As DNA, the CDR3 is TGCGCCAGCAGCCAAGTGGGACAGGGAAACTATGGCTACACCTTC. It translates to CASSQVGQGNYGYTF.